This TCR beta chain was found in a study of early T cells in non-severe SARS-CoV-2 infection (dated by TCRdb to the early 2020s). For context, the study as a whole: Bulk RNA from unsorted whole blood was used for TCR sequencing, so alpha and beta chains could not be paired. Overall results and qualifications from the work: VDJdb matching was skewed toward anti-spike CD8 responses and likely underestimated virus-specific expansions by missing private and CD4 specificities.

Receptor amplification or capture employed 5' RACE. TCRdb names NextSeq 500 as the instrument used. In the TCR library protocol, unique molecular identifiers were attached to individual cDNA molecules to correct for PCR bias and sequencing error. Sequencing covered both TCR alpha and beta chains, and within each sample the abundances of alpha and beta sequences were tightly co-correlated. The authors' pipeline ran thus. Decombinator V4 was used to perform V gene, J gene and CDR3 annotation of TCR sequences. Expanded TCRs were defined as changing significantly between any two time points under a Poisson model with p below 0.0001. Abundances of TCRs were expressed as counts per million after normalisation to the total number of TCRs sequenced in each sample. TRAV1-2 paired with TRAJ12, TRAJ20 or TRAJ33 defined MAIT TCRs, while TRAV10 paired with TRAJ18 defined iNKT TCRs. VDJdb, accessed 1 November 2021, was searched for CMV, EBV and SARS-CoV-2 annotated TCRs, with TCRs annotated for multiple antigens excluded. TCRdb passed the public sequencing reads through fastp at Q25 and MiXCR, retaining productive beta sequences. Every entry covers one CDR3 protein and lists the most common genes and DNA from its rows. The V and J calls come from TCRdb's annotation, not from the publication. The sample yields 90,000 to 100,000 distinct CDR3 sequences; 13% were counted once. The top ten constitute approximately 2.3% of the sample.

This clonotype was picked up a small number of times. Which antigen it targets is not known. Base qualities are not recorded, but no much larger clone differs from it by a single base. Cut back by 0 bases and 3 bases, the V and J ends lie 5 bases apart. CDR1 and CDR2 (LGHNA, YSLEER) derive from the germline V gene. Reading from cysteine to phenylalanine, the CDR3 counts 13 amino acids. Solely the CDR3 DNA is kept, with 39 bases framed from the first base. This was a case-control study nested in a cohort of healthcare workers in London, UK, who had nasopharyngeal swab PCR tests and blood samples taken every week. Healthcare workers were enrolled in the week of the UK lockdown, from 23 to 31 March 2020, and were followed every week for up to roughly 15 weeks.

This chain joins TRBV4-3 to TRBJ1-1, with no reliable assignment of the D segment. This TCR came from an adult who was a healthcare worker with PCR-confirmed SARS-CoV-2 infection or an uninfected control (not recorded which). Source material: whole blood. CDR3 region: CASSQEEDTEAFF. The DNA is as follows: TGCGCCAGCAGCCAAGAGGAGGACACTGAAGCTTTCTTT.